This is a list of T cell receptor beta chains from one sample in a study of shared clonotypes between healthy human individuals. Profiling relied on immunoSEQ multiplex PCR, and the TCRdb table lists in-frame clones only, not all of them. Of about 2 million clones listed, over 85% are singletons. Sequenced: naive CD8+ T cells sorted from blood. Receptors originate from a man aged 18 to 35 in good health. Both conserved end residues are trimmed from each CDR3.

j_gene: TRBJ2-7; v_gene: TRBV18; len: 12; CDR3aa: ASSPGGESYEQY
j_gene: TRBJ2-2; v_gene: TRBV28; len: 11; CDR3aa: ASIDSYTGELF
j_gene: TRBJ2-1; v_gene: TRBV4-1; len: 10; CDR3aa: ASSLHYNEQF
j_gene: TRBJ2-5; v_gene: TRBV19; len: 13; CDR3aa: ASSIAWTGAETQY
j_gene: TRBJ1-4; v_gene: TRBV4-1; len: 13; CDR3aa: ASSQREQLNEKLF
j_gene: TRBJ1-1; v_gene: TRBV9; len: 10; CDR3aa: ASSPYQGWAF
j_gene: TRBJ2-2; v_gene: TRBV9; len: 12; CDR3aa: ASSVGAGPGELF
j_gene: TRBJ2-2; v_gene: TRBV9; len: 12; CDR3aa: ASSVARNTGELF
j_gene: TRBJ2-5; v_gene: TRBV9; len: 15; CDR3aa: ASSVGETSFTQETQY
j_gene: TRBJ1-1; v_gene: TRBV9; len: 13; CDR3aa: ASSPLGQFNTEAF
j_gene: TRBJ2-7; v_gene: TRBV5-4; len: 13; CDR3aa: ASSGNRDSMDEQY
j_gene: TRBJ2-1; v_gene: TRBV27; len: 16; CDR3aa: ASQFQGGRLAPYNEQF
j_gene: TRBJ2-2; v_gene: TRBV6-7; len: 13; CDR3aa: ASSGQGARTGELF
j_gene: TRBJ1-2; v_gene: TRBV4-2; len: 14; CDR3aa: ASSQELQGEDYGYT
j_gene: TRBJ2-1; v_gene: TRBV7-6; len: 13; CDR3aa: ASSPLELGVYEQF
j_gene: TRBJ2-3; v_gene: TRBV4-1; len: 11; CDR3aa: ASSGRAGYTQY
j_gene: TRBJ2-1; v_gene: TRBV28; len: 12; CDR3aa: ASSFPLAGGEQF
j_gene: TRBJ2-4; v_gene: TRBV27; len: 12; CDR3aa: ASSSQGPKNIQY
j_gene: TRBJ1-2; v_gene: TRBV27; len: 14; CDR3aa: ASSLGGQGARKGYT
j_gene: TRBJ2-1; v_gene: TRBV29-1; len: 9; CDR3aa: SPRKSDEQF
j_gene: TRBJ1-5; v_gene: TRBV10-1; len: 17; CDR3aa: ASSESDGGEPHGNQPQH
j_gene: TRBJ1-1; v_gene: TRBV9; len: 11; CDR3aa: ASSVDRVTEAF
j_gene: TRBJ2-7; v_gene: TRBV9; len: 12; CDR3aa: ASSVGGFSYEQY
j_gene: TRBJ1-6; v_gene: TRBV10-2; len: 11; CDR3aa: ASSDLVTSPLH
j_gene: TRBJ1-2; v_gene: TRBV7-2; len: 12; CDR3aa: ASSPHRGDFGYT
j_gene: TRBJ1-1; v_gene: TRBV6-5; len: 12; CDR3aa: ASSQGPGFTEAF
j_gene: TRBJ2-2; v_gene: TRBV4-1; len: 15; CDR3aa: ASSQDARTGATGELF
j_gene: TRBJ1-5; v_gene: TRBV9; len: 13; CDR3aa: ASSVGGGGGQPQH
j_gene: TRBJ1-4; v_gene: TRBV2; len: 11; CDR3aa: ASRGTGEEKLF
j_gene: TRBJ1-1; v_gene: TRBV9; len: 11; CDR3aa: ASSVVSNTEAF
j_gene: TRBJ2-7; v_gene: TRBV2; len: 13; CDR3aa: ASSELAGASYEQY
j_gene: TRBJ2-1; v_gene: TRBV7-9; len: 12; CDR3aa: ASSLASRGNEQF
j_gene: TRBJ2-7; v_gene: TRBV27; len: 12; CDR3aa: ASSWSGGGYEQY
j_gene: TRBJ2-1; v_gene: TRBV7-8; len: 13; CDR3aa: ASSLDLAGINEQF
j_gene: TRBJ2-7; v_gene: TRBV20-1; len: 8; CDR3aa: SAQQNEQY
j_gene: TRBJ1-1; v_gene: TRBV7-9; len: 10; CDR3aa: ASSLMAAEAF
j_gene: TRBJ1-1; v_gene: TRBV30; len: 8; CDR3aa: AWSRPQAF